This TCR beta chain is drawn from a study of blood T cell repertoires in COVID-19. In the source study's methods: Amplifying reference gene primers gave estimates of nucleated cell counts. TCRdb's table, derived via immunoSEQ multiplex PCR, lists solely in-frame clones and lacks some. D and trimming come from the DNA, and the V and J calls and clone size come from that table. The sample yields approximately 300,000 clones, about nine tenths seen once. Remarks on this clone: The same CDR3 arises from other DNA sequences in this sample as well.

Trimming took off 0 bases at V and 16 bases at J, with 13 bases between the two ends. The CDR3 has 13 amino acids. Germline CDR1 is SGHNT and CDR2 is YENEEA. This clonotype originated in a man in his fifties or sixties with active or convalescent COVID-19. This chain links TRBV11-3 with TRBJ1-6, with a tentative D call TRBD1 (6 bases). The material sequenced was peripheral blood. The CDR3 DNA reads TGTGCCAGCAGCTTAGATCAGGGGTCCCCGCTCCACTTT. Amino acid sequence: CASSLDQGSPLHF.